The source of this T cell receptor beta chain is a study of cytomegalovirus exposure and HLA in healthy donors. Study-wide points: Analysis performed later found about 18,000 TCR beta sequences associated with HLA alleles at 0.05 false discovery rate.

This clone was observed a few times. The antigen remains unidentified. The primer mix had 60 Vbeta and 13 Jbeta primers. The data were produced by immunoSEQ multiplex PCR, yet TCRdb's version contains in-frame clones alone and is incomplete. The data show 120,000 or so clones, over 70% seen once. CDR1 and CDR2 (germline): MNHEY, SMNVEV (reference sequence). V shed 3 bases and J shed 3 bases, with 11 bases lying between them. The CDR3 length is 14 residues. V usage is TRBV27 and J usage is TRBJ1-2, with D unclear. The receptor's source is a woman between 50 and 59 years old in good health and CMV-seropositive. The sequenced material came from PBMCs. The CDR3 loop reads CASSFSRVHYGYTF. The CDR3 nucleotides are TGTGCCAGCAGTTTTAGTCGAGTTCACTATGGCTACACCTTC.